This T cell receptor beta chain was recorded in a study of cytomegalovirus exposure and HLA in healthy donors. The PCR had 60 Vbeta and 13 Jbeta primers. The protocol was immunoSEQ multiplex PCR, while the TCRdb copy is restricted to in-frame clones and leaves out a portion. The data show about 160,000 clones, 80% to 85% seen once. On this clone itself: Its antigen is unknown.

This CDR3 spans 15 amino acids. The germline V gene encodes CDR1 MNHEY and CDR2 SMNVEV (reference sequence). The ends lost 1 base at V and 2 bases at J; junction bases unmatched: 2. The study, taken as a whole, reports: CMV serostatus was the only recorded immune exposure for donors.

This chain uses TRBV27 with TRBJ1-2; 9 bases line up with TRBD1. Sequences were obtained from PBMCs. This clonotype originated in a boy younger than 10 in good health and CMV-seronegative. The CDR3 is CASSLYGQGNYGYTF. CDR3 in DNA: TGTGCCAGCAGTTTATACGGACAGGGGAACTATGGCTACACCTTC.